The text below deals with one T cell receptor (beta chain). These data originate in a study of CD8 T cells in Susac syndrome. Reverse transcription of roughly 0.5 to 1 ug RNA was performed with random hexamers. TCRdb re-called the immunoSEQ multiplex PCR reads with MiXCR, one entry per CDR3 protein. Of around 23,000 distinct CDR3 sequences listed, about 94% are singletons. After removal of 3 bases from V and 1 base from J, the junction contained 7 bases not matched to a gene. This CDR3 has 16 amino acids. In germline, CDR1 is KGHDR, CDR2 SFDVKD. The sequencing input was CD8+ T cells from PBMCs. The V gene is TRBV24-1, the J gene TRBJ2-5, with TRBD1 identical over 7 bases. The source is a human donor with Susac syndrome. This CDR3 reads CATSDPPRDSQETQYF. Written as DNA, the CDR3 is TGTGCCACCAGTGATCCCCCCCGGGACAGCCAAGAGACCCAGTACTTC.